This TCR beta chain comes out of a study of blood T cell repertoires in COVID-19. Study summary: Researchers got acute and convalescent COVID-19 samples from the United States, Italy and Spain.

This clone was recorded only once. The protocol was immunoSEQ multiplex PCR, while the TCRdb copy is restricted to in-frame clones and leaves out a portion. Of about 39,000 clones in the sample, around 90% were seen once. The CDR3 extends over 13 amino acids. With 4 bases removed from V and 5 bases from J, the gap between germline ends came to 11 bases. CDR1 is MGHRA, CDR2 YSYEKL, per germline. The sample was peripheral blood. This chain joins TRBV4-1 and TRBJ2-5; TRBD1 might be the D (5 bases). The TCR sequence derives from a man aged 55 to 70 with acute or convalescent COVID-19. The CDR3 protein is CASSRAPGETQYF. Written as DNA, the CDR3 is TGCGCCAGCAGCCGGGCCCCAGGGGAGACCCAGTACTTC.